A single sample gave rise to the 17 T cell receptor beta chains below, sequenced in a study of T-cell reconstitution after alpha-beta-depleted transplantation in children. TCRbeta library construction was performed incorporating unique molecular identifiers. One entry per CDR3 protein, called by TCRdb with MiXCR from the PCR reads. The sample has around 400,000 distinct CDR3 sequences; approximately 11% are singletons. Sample: PBMCs from the stem cell graft donor, taken from the stem cell graft. The receptors stem from a human donor who donated a stem cell graft to a child with acute myeloid leukemia.

The gene calls are TRBV30 and TRBJ1-1; TRBD1 matches 7 bases. The V gene's germline CDR1 is GTSNPN and CDR2 SVGIG (reference sequence). V was clipped by 3 bases and J by 5 bases; unmatched bases: 9. CDR3 length equals 14 residues. The CDR3: CAWRPQGSLTEAFF. CDR3 DNA sequence: TGTGCCTGGAGACCACAGGGGTCTTTGACTGAAGCTTTCTTT.

The rearrangement links TRBV7-9 to TRBJ2-3, with 9 bases identical to TRBD1. The CDR3 runs to 14 residues. The germline gives CDR1 SEHNR, CDR2 FQNEAQ (reference sequence). V dropped 8 bases and J dropped 0; count of bases not matched to a gene: 3. The DNA for the CDR3 is TGTGCCAGCGAAGGGACAGGGAGCACAGATACGCAGTATTTT. Protein product: CASEGTGSTDTQYF.

This clonotype has a handful of counts. The V gene is TRBV29-1, the J gene TRBJ2-1; D gene uncertain. This CDR3 region has 10 residues. Germline lookup yields CDR1 SQVTM and CDR2 ANQGSEA. Trimming removed 4 bases at V and 9 bases at J, with 7 bases between. This CDR3 reads CSVGHVEQFF. The CDR3 nucleotides are TGCAGCGTTGGACACGTTGAGCAGTTCTTC.

This clonotype has a handful of counts. The chain uses TRBV29-1 and TRBJ2-7, with D perhaps TRBD1 (6 bases). Trimming removed 5 bases from V and 3 bases from J, with 11 bases in between. This CDR3 comprises 12 residues. In germline, CDR1 is SQVTM, CDR2 ANQGSEA. The CDR3: CSVKDSLYEQYF. CDR3 in DNA: TGCAGCGTTAAGGACAGTCTCTACGAGCAGTACTTC.

The chain uses TRBV20-1 and TRBJ2-1; D remains unclear. Trimming removed 6 bases from V and 9 bases from J, with 21 bases in between. CDR1 and CDR2 from the germline V gene are DFQATT and SNEGSKA (reference sequence). The CDR3 covers 14 residues. CDR3 amino acids: CSARILEAPFEQFF. Here the CDR3 DNA reads TGCAGTGCGCGAATCCTCGAGGCTCCCTTTGAGCAGTTCTTC.

V is TRBV20-1 and J is TRBJ2-3; D remains unclear. Germline values: CDR1 DFQATT, CDR2 SNEGSKA (reference sequence). The CDR3 extends over 12 amino acids. Trimming removed 6 bases at V and 6 bases at J, with 13 bases between. CDR3 bases: TGCAGTGCAGGTTCTAGAACGGATACGCAGTATTTT. Encoded protein: CSAGSRTDTQYF.

This clonotype was detected only a few times. This chain connects TRBV20-1 to TRBJ1-6; D remains ambiguous. This CDR3 spans 14 amino acids. With 3 bases removed from V and 14 bases from J, the gap between germline ends came to 20 bases. Per the germline V gene, CDR1 is DFQATT and CDR2 is SNEGSKA (reference sequence). CDR3 nucleotides: TGCAGTGCTAGGCTGGATCCCTCCCTTCGGGCCCTCCACTTT. The encoded protein is CSARLDPSLRALHF.

In this sample, this clonotype turned up many times. This chain connects TRBV19 to TRBJ1-1, with 10 nucleotides matching TRBD1. Looked up from germline, CDR1 is LNHDA and CDR2 is SQIVND (reference sequence). This CDR3 is built from 15 residues. Germline trimming cut 10 bases from V and 3 bases from J; bases unmatched to any gene: 11. CDR3 residues: CAINLTGGLYTEAFF. DNA for the CDR3: TGTGCCATCAATCTGACAGGGGGCTTGTACACTGAAGCTTTCTTT.

In this sample, this clonotype turned up a few times. This chain connects TRBV5-1 to TRBJ1-4; D possibly corresponds to TRBD1 (5 bases). Germline CDR1 is SGHRS and CDR2 is YFSETQ. The CDR3 covers 15 residues. The V gene lost 5 bases and the J gene lost 0 bases, with 11 bases spanning the gap. CDR3 DNA: TGCGCCAGCAGGGCTGGGGGGTCAACTAATGAAAAACTGTTTTTT. This sequence encodes CASRAGGSTNEKLFF.

This clonotype appeared a few times. The V and J genes are TRBV12-3 or TRBV12-4 and TRBJ2-5; D call uncertain. This CDR3 is 14 amino acids long. V lost 6 bases and J lost 5, with 16 bases in between. CDR3 region: CASSLLTPHETQYF. The CDR3 bases are TGTGCCAGCAGCCTCTTAACCCCTCATGAGACCCAGTACTTC.

J is TRBJ2-1 and V is TRBV27; TRBD2 might be the D (7 bases). The CDR3 runs 15 residues. Deletions cut 2 bases from V and 4 bases from J, with 12 bases between. Germline loops: CDR1 MNHEY, CDR2 SMNVEV (reference sequence). The CDR3 loop reads CASSLGRGGYNEQFF. DNA for the CDR3: TGTGCCAGCAGTTTAGGAAGGGGGGGTTACAATGAGCAGTTCTTC.

In this sample, this clonotype turned up many times. The chain is built from TRBV15 and TRBJ2-1; 13 nucleotides line up with TRBD2. The CDR3 extends over 18 amino acids. CDR1 and CDR2 (germline): LNHNV, YYDKDF (reference sequence). V dropped 0 bases and J dropped 5; count of bases not matched to a gene: 7. Here the CDR3 DNA reads TGTGCCACCAGCAGAGATATCGTTGGGACTAGCGGGGACAATGAGCAGTTCTTC. This sequence encodes CATSRDIVGTSGDNEQFF.

This clonotype was counted many times. V usage is TRBV14 and J usage is TRBJ2-3, with D hard to call. The CDR3 totals 14 residues. Trimming pared 5 bases from V and 8 bases from J, leaving 17 bases between. CDR1 SGHDN and CDR2 FVKESK come from the germline V gene. The CDR3 sequence: CASSSGGVGGTQYF. CDR3 DNA sequence: TGTGCCAGCAGCTCCGGCGGCGTAGGTGGTACGCAGTATTTT.

This clonotype was seen ten or more times. The CDR3 DNA reads TGCAGTGCTAGTGGGGTAGCGCTGAACACTGAAGCTTTCTTT. It encodes CSASGVALNTEAFF. The chain has TRBV20-1 and TRBJ1-1, with unresolved D. The V end was cut by 3 bases, the J end by 0 bases, with 11 bases between. The CDR3 consists of 14 residues. CDR1 DFQATT and CDR2 SNEGSKA come from the germline V gene (reference sequence).

This chain connects TRBV29-1 to TRBJ1-2; D is unclear. This CDR3 is 14 amino acids long. Germline V gene lookup returns CDR1 SQVTM and CDR2 ANQGSEA. V lost 4 bases to trimming and J lost 1 base, with 13 bases between them. The CDR3 DNA follows: TGCAGCGTTGGGAGACGGTGGAGTAACTATGGCTACACCTTC. Translated, it gives CSVGRRWSNYGYTF.

This clonotype was counted between two and nine times. The genes are TRBV5-1 and TRBJ1-4; D may be TRBD1 (5 bases). From germline, CDR1 is SGHRS and CDR2 YFSETQ. The CDR3 sequence is 16 residues long. The V end was cut by 2 bases, the J end by 0 bases, with 11 bases between. This CDR3 reads CASSFTGGATNEKLFF. The CDR3 DNA reads as TGCGCCAGCAGCTTTACGGGGGGAGCAACTAATGAAAAACTGTTTTTT.

The chain combines TRBV29-1 with TRBJ2-1, with 7 bases that match TRBD2. The CDR3 spans 14 residues. Germline V gene sequence: CDR1 SQVTM, CDR2 ANQGSEA. Trimming removed 7 bases from V and 8 bases from J; junction bases left unmatched: 14. The CDR3 region is CSAVTRDYGDEQFF. The CDR3 coding sequence is TGCAGCGCGGTCACGAGGGACTATGGCGATGAGCAGTTCTTC.